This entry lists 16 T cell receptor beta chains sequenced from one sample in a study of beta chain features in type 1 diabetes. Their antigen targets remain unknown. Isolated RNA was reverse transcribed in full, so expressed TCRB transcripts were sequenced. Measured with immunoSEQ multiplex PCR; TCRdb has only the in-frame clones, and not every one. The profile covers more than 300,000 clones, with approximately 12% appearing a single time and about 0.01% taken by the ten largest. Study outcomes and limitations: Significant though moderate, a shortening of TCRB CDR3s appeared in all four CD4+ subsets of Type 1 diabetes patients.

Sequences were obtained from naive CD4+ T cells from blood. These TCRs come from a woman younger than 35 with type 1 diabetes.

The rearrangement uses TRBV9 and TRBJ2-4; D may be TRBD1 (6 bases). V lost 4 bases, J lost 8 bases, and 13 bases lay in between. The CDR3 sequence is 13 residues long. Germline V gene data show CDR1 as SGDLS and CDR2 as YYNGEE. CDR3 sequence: CASSQGQTDIQYF. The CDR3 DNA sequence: TGTGCCAGCAGCCAAGGACAGACGGACATTCAGTACTTC.

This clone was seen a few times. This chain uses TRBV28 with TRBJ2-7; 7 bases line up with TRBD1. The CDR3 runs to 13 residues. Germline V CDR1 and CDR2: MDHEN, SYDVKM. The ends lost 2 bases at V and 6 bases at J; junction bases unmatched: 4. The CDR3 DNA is TGTGCCAGCAGTTTAAACAGGGGTCGCGAGCAGTACTTC. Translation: CASSLNRGREQYF.

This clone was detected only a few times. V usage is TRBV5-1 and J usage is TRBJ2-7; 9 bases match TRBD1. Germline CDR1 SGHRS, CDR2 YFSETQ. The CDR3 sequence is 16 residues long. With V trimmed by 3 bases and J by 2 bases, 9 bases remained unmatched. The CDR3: CASSSARGQGPYEQYF. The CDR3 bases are TGCGCCAGCAGCTCCGCCCGGGGACAGGGACCCTACGAGCAGTACTTC.

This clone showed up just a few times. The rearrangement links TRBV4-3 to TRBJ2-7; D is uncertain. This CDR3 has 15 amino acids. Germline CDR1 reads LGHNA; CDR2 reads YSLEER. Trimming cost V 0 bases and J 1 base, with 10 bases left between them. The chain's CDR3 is CASSQEAARSYEQYF. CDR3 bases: TGCGCCAGCAGCCAAGAGGCGGCCAGATCCTACGAGCAGTACTTC.

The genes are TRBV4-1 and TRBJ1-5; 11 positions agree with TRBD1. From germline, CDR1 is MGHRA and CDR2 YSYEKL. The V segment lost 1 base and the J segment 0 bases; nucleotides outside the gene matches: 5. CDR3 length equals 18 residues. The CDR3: CASSQGTGGTHSNQPQHF. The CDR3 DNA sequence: TGCGCCAGCAGCCAAGGGACAGGGGGCACCCATAGCAATCAGCCCCAGCATTTT.

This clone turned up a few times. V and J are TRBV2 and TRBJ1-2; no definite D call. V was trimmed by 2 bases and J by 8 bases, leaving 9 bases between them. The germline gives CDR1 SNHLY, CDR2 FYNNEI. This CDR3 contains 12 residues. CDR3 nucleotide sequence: TGTGCCAGCAGTGAATTAGGGAGGGGCTACACCTTC. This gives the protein CASSELGRGYTF.

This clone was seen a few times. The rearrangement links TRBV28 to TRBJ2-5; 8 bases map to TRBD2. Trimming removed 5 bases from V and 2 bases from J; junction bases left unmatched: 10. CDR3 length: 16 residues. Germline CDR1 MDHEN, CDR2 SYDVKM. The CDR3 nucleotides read TGTGCCAGCAGTCCCATAGCGGGAAGTATTCAAGAGACCCAGTACTTC. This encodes CASSPIAGSIQETQYF.

CDR3 residues: CASSLGAQSYNEQFF. DNA of the CDR3: TGTGCCAGCAGCTTAGGGGCCCAATCCTACAATGAGCAGTTCTTC. V usage is TRBV11-2 and J usage is TRBJ2-1, with D uncertain. Germline-derived CDR1 and CDR2 are SGHAT and FQNNGV. The CDR3 is 15 residues long. The V and J ends lost 1 base and 1 base respectively, with 8 bases between them.

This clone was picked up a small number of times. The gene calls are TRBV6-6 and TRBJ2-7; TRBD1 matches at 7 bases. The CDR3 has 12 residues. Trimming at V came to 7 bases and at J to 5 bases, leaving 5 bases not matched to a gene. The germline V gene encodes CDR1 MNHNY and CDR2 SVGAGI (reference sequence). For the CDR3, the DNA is TGTGCCAGCAAACAGGGGCGGGACGAGCAGTACTTC. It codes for CASKQGRDEQYF.

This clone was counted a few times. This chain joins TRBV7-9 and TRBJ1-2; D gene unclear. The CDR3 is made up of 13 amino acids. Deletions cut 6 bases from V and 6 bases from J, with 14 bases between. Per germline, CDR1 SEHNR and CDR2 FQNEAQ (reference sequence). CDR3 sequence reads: CASRPRTSDGYTF. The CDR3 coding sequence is TGTGCCAGCAGACCCAGGACTTCCGATGGCTACACCTTC.

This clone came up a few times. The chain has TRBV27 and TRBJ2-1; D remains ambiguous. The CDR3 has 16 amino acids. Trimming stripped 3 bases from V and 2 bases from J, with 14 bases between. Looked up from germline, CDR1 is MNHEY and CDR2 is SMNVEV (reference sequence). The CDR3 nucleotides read TGTGCCAGCAGTTTTTTAGTTTCCTCACCCTACAATGAGCAGTTCTTC. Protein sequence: CASSFLVSSPYNEQFF.

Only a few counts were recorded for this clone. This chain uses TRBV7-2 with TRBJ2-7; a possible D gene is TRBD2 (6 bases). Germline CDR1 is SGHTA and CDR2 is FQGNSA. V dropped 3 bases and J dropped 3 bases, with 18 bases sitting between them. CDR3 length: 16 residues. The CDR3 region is CASSFNDLAGFYEQYF. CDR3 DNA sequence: TGTGCCAGCAGCTTTAATGACCTGGCGGGGTTCTACGAGCAGTACTTC.

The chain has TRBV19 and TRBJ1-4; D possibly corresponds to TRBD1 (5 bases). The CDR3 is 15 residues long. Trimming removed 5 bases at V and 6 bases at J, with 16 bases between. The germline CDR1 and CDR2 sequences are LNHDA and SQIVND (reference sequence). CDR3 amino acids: CASSPGSQGDEKLFF. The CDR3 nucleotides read TGTGCCAGTAGTCCCGGGTCGCAAGGGGATGAAAAACTGTTTTTT.

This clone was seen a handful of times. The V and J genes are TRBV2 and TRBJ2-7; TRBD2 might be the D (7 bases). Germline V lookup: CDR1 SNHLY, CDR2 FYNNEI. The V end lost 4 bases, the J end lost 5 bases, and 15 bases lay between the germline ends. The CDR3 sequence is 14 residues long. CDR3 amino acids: CASSGGAGAHEQYF. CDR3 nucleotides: TGTGCCAGCAGTGGGGGTGCGGGGGCCCACGAGCAGTACTTC.

The CDR3: CASSSTGSYRGRVYEQYF. The CDR3 nucleotides read TGTGCCAGTAGTTCCACAGGCAGTTATCGCGGGAGGGTCTACGAGCAGTACTTC. This rearrangement joins TRBV19 to TRBJ2-7; 9 nucleotides match TRBD2. CDR1 LNHDA and CDR2 SQIVND come from the germline V gene (reference sequence). The CDR3 runs to 18 residues. Trimming removed 5 bases from V and 3 bases from J; junction bases left unmatched: 17.

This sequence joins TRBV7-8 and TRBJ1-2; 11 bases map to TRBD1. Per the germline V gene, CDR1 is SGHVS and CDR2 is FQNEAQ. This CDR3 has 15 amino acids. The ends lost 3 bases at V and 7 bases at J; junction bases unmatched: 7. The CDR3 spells CASSFGQGASLGYTF. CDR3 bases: TGTGCCAGCAGCTTCGGACAGGGGGCAAGTCTTGGCTACACCTTC.